Sequencing of this T cell receptor beta chain was carried out in a study of T cell changes during pregnancy in multiple sclerosis. CDR3 length equals 14 residues. Germline CDR1 is KGHSH and CDR2 is LQKENI. Deletions cut 3 bases from V and 4 bases from J, with 11 bases between. This table comes from immunoSEQ multiplex PCR, and its TCRdb copy is limited to in-frame clones, with some not included. The table has about 36,000 clones, 85% to 95% seen once. Sequenced: PBMCs (not recorded whether the cells were cultured). The receptor's source is a female donor with multiple sclerosis, enrolled in a pregnancy study. This sequence joins TRBV18 and TRBJ2-3; no firm D call. The CDR3 reads CASSPSAGADTQYF. In DNA form, the CDR3 reads TGTGCCAGCTCACCGTCGGCAGGAGCAGATACGCAGTATTTT.